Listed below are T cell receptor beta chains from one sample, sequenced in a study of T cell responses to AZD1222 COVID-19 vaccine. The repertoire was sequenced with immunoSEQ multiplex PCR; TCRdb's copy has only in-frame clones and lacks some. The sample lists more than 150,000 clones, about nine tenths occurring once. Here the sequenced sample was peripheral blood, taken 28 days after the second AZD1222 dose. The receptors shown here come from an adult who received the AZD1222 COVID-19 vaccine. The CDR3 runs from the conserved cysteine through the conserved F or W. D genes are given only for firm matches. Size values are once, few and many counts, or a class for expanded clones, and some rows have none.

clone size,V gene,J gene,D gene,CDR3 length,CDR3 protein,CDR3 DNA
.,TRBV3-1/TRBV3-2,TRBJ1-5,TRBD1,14,CASSQGTGEQPQHF,TGTGCCAGCAGCCAAGGGACAGGGGAACAGCCCCAGCATTTT
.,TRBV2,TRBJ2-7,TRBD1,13,CASSRDRAYEQYF,TGTGCCAGCAGCCGGGACAGGGCCTACGAGCAGTACTTC
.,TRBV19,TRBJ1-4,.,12,CASSIVDRELFF,TGTGCCAGTAGTATAGTGGACAGAGAACTGTTTTTT
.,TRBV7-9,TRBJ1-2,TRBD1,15,CASSQPGQGSYGYTF,TGTGCCAGCAGCCAGCCGGGACAGGGGTCCTATGGCTACACCTTC
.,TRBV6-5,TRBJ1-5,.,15,CASSTTGDSNQPQHF,TGTGCCAGCAGCACGACAGGAGATAGCAATCAGCCCCAGCATTTT
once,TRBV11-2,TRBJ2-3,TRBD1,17,CASSLVRQGFRADTQYF,TGTGCCAGCAGCTTAGTACGACAGGGGTTCCGGGCAGATACGCAGTATTTT
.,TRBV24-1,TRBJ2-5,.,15,CATSDSGGPGETQYF,TGTGCCACCAGTGATTCAGGAGGGCCTGGCGAGACCCAGTACTTC
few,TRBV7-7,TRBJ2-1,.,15,CASSLSWEVGNEQFF,TGTGCTAGCAGCTTATCTTGGGAGGTAGGCAATGAGCAGTTCTTC
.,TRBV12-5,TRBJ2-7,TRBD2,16,CASGLVLTSGRDGQYF,TGTGCTAGTGGTTTGGTACTAACTAGCGGGAGGGATGGGCAGTACTTC
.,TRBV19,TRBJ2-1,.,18,CASSKGAGGTVLYNEQFF,TGTGCCAGTAGTAAAGGAGCTGGTGGCACGGTTCTCTACAATGAGCAGTTCTTC
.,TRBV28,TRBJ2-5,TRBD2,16,CASSLSLAGRRVAQYF,TGTGCCAGCAGTTTGTCGTTAGCGGGACGACGGGTGGCCCAGTACTTC
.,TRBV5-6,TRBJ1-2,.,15,CASSSDMDINYGYTF,TGTGCCAGCAGCTCAGACATGGACATTAACTATGGCTACACCTTC
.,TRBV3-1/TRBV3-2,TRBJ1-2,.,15,CASSQVGAANYGYTF,TGTGCCAGCAGCCAAGTAGGGGCAGCTAACTATGGCTACACCTTC
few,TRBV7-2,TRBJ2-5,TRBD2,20,CASSLAPWGGGRAFQETQYF,TGTGCCAGCAGCTTAGCCCCCTGGGGTGGCGGGAGGGCCTTCCAAGAGACCCAGTACTTC
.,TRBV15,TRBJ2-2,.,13,CATIGTNTGELFF,TGTGCCACCATAGGGACTAACACCGGGGAGCTGTTTTTT
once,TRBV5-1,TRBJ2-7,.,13,CASSLISRGEQYF,TGCGCCAGCAGTCTCATCTCACGGGGAGAGCAGTACTTC
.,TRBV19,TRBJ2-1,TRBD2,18,CASSKRAKTSGNYNEQFF,TGTGCCAGTAGTAAGAGGGCAAAGACTAGCGGAAACTACAATGAGCAGTTCTTC
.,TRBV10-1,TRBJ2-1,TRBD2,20,CASSPGPFSKPSGTYNEQFF,TGCGCCAGCAGCCCCGGACCTTTTTCCAAGCCTAGCGGGACTTACAATGAGCAGTTCTTC
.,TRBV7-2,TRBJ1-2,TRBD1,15,CASSLQSGGNYGYTF,TGTGCCAGCAGCCTGCAATCAGGGGGGAACTATGGCTACACCTTC
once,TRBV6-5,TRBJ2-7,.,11,CATAVGGEQYF,TGTGCCACCGCGGTGGGGGGCGAGCAGTACTTC
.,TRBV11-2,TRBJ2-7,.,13,CASSLDRAYEQYF,TGTGCCAGCAGCTTAGACAGGGCCTACGAGCAGTACTTC
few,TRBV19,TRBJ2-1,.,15,CASSIDPKLVNEQFF,TGTGCCAGTAGTATAGACCCAAAACTAGTCAATGAGCAGTTCTTC
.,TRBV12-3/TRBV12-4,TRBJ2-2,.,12,CASSFRTGELFF,TGTGCCAGCAGTTTCCGAACCGGGGAGCTGTTTTTT
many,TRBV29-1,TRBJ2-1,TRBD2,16,CSVEGLAGASYNEQFF,TGCAGCGTTGAAGGACTAGCGGGAGCGTCCTACAATGAGCAGTTCTTC
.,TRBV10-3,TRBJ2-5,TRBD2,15,CATRTSGRAGETQYF,TGTGCCACCCGGACTAGCGGGAGGGCGGGAGAGACCCAGTACTTC
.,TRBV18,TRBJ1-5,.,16,CASSVFGGYSNQPQHF,TGTGCCAGCTCAGTCTTCGGCGGGTATAGCAATCAGCCCCAGCATTTT
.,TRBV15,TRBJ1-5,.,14,CATSREISNQPQHF,TGTGCCACCAGCAGAGAAATTAGCAATCAGCCCCAGCATTTT
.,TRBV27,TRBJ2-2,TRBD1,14,CASWDRGNTGELFF,TGTGCCAGCTGGGACAGGGGGAACACCGGGGAGCTGTTTTTT
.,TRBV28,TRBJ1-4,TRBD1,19,CASRGGAGQGLRTNEKLFF,TGTGCCAGCAGAGGGGGCGCGGGACAGGGGTTACGAACTAATGAAAAACTGTTTTTT
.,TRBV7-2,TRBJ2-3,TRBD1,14,CASSTRTGTYTQYF,TGTGCCAGCAGCACTAGGACAGGAACCTATACGCAGTATTTT
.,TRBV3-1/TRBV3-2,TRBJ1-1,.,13,CASSLAPGGEAFF,TGTGCCAGCAGCCTCGCCCCCGGTGGGGAAGCTTTCTTT
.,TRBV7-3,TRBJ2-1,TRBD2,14,CASSASGTYNEQFF,TGTGCCAGCAGCGCTAGCGGGACATACAATGAGCAGTTCTTC
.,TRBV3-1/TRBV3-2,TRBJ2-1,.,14,CASSHPTDYNEQFF,TGTGCCAGCAGCCATCCGACCGATTACAATGAGCAGTTCTTC
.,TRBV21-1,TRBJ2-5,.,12,CASLLGEETQYF,TGTGCCAGCCTCCTAGGGGAAGAGACCCAGTACTTC
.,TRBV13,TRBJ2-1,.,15,CASSLGPPRSNEQFF,TGTGCCAGCAGCTTAGGACCCCCTCGGAGCAATGAGCAGTTCTTC
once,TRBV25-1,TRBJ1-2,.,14,CATSGTLGSYGYTF,TGTGCCACCAGTGGGACCCTTGGAAGCTATGGCTACACCTTC
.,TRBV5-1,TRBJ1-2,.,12,CASSPSGHGYTF,TGCGCCAGCAGCCCATCAGGGCATGGCTACACCTTC
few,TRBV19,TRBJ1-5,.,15,CASQTGLNSNQPQHF,TGTGCCAGTCAGACAGGACTTAATAGCAATCAGCCCCAGCATTTT
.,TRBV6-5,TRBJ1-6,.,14,CASTLTGPNSPLHF,TGTGCCAGCACCCTAACAGGGCCAAATTCACCCCTCCACTTT
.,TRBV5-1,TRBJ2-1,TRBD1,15,CASSLRQGTYNEQFF,TGCGCCAGCAGCTTGAGACAGGGAACCTACAATGAGCAGTTCTTC
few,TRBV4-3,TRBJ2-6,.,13,CASSSRGANVLTF,TGCGCCAGCAGCTCGCGAGGGGCCAACGTCCTGACTTTC
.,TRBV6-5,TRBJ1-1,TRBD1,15,CASSSPGQVMTEAFF,TGTGCCAGCAGCTCCCCTGGACAGGTAATGACTGAAGCTTTCTTT
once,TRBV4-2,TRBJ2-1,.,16,CASSQDRWESYNEQFF,TGTGCCAGCAGCCAAGATCGGTGGGAATCCTACAATGAGCAGTTCTTC
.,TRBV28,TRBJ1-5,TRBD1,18,CASSWTGAVPGSNQPQHF,TGTGCCAGCAGCTGGACAGGGGCCGTCCCAGGTAGCAATCAGCCCCAGCATTTT
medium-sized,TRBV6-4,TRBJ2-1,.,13,CASSDSGTNEQFF,TGTGCCAGCAGTGACTCGGGAACCAATGAGCAGTTCTTC
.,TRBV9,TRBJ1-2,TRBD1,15,CASSVERTGSYGYTF,TGTGCCAGCAGCGTAGAACGGACAGGGTCCTATGGCTACACCTTC
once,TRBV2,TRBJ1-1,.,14,CASSVLLVNTEAFF,TGTGCCAGCAGTGTTCTCCTGGTGAACACTGAAGCTTTCTTT
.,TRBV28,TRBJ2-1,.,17,CASSQEASSTSYNEQFF,TGTGCCAGCAGCCAGGAGGCCTCTTCCACTTCCTACAATGAGCAGTTCTTC
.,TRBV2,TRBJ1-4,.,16,CASSAQMVSRNEKLFF,TGTGCCAGCAGTGCCCAGATGGTCTCCCGTAATGAAAAACTGTTTTTT
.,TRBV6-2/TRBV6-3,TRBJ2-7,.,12,CASSFGHYEQYF,TGTGCCAGCAGCTTCGGACACTACGAGCAGTACTTC
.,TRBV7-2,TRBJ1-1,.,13,CASRAGGNTEAFF,TGTGCCAGCAGAGCGGGGGGAAACACTGAAGCTTTCTTT
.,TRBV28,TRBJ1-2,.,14,CASSLWTGHYGYTF,TGTGCCAGCAGTTTATGGACGGGACACTATGGCTACACCTTC
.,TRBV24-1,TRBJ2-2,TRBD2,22,CATSDLPPGTSGSWADTGELFF,TGTGCCACCAGTGATTTACCCCCCGGGACTAGCGGATCTTGGGCGGACACCGGGGAGCTGTTTTTT
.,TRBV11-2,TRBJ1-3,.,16,CASSSGSLSSGNTIYF,TGTGCCAGCAGCTCAGGGAGTTTGAGCTCTGGAAACACCATATATTTT
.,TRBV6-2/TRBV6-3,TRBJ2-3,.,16,CASSERLTERTDTQYF,TGTGCCAGCAGTGAGAGACTAACGGAGCGCACAGATACGCAGTATTTT
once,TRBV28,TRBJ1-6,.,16,CASSSGGRTYNSPLHF,TGTGCCAGCAGTTCGGGGGGGCGGACCTATAATTCACCCCTCCACTTT
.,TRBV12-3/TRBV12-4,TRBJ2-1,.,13,CASTTESYNEQFF,TGTGCCAGCACCACTGAAAGCTACAATGAGCAGTTCTTC
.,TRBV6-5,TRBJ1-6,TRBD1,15,CATRQEGAYNSPLHF,TGTGCCACGCGTCAGGAGGGGGCGTATAATTCACCCCTCCACTTT